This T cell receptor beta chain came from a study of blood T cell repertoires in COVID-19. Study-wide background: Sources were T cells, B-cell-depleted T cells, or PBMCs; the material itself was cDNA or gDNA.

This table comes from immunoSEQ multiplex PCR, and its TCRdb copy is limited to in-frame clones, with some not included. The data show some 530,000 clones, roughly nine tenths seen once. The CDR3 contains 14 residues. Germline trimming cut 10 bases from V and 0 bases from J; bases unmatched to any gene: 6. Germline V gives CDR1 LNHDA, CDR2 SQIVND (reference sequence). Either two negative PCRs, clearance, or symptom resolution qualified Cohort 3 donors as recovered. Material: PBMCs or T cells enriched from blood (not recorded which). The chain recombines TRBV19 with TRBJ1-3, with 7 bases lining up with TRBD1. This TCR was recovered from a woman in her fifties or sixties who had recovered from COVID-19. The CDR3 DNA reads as TGTGCCACCTACAGGGGCGACTCTGGAAACACCATATATTTT. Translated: CATYRGDSGNTIYF.